This T cell receptor beta chain was profiled in a study of naive and memory T cell subsets. The CDR3 spans 13 residues. Deletions cut 7 bases from V and 10 bases from J, with 19 bases between. From germline, CDR1 is SQVTM and CDR2 ANQGSEA. TCR cDNA received a 3' ligated oligonucleotide that carried a UMI. Four PCR rounds used nested alpha and beta constant region primers plus the SP2 primer. One entry per CDR3 protein, called by TCRdb with MiXCR from the 5' RACE reads. The sample carries tens of thousands of distinct CDR3 sequences, approximately 4.8% recorded once. The chain uses TRBV29-1 and TRBJ1-4; D uncertain. This clonotype originated in a female donor in good health. CDR3 DNA sequence: TGCAGCGCCCTATCAGCGGCAGCCGGAAAACTGTTTTTT. Protein: CSALSAAAGKLFF.